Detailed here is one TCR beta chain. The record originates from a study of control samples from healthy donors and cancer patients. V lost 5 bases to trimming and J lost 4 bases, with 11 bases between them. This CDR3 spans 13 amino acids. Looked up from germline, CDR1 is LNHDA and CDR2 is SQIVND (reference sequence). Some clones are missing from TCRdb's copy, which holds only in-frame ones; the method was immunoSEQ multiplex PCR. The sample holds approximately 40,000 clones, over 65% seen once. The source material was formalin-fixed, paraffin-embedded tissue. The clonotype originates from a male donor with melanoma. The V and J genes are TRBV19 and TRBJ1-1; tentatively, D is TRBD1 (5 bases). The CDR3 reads CASSWAGGTEAFF. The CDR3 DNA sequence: TGTGCCAGTAGTTGGGCGGGGGGCACTGAAGCTTTCTTT. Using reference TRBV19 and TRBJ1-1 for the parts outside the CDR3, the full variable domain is DGGITQSPKYLFRKEGQNVTLSCEQNLNHDAMYWYRQDPGQGLRLIYYSQIVNDFQKGDIAEGYSVSREKKESFPLTVTSAQKNPTAFYLCASSWAGGTEAFFGQGTRLTVV.